The 4 T cell receptor beta chains below were found in one sample sequenced in a study of T-cell reconstitution after alpha-beta-depleted transplantation in children. Unique molecular identifiers were built into the TCRbeta library. TCRdb recomputed calls from the PCR reads with MiXCR, one row per CDR3 protein. The table includes under 300,000 distinct CDR3 sequences, 11% detected once. The starting material was peripheral blood, obtained 180 days after TCRalphabeta/CD19-depleted stem cell transplant. These receptors all stem from a male patient aged 2-9 years who had a stem cell transplant for chronic granulomatous disease, so the T cells may come from the graft donor.

This clonotype was counted at least ten times. The CDR3 spells CASSLARPGQGEETQYF. The CDR3 DNA reads TGTGCCAGCAGCTTAGCCCGACCGGGCCAAGGGGAAGAGACCCAGTACTTC. The chain recombines TRBV7-6 with TRBJ2-5; D is possibly TRBD1 (5 bases). Germline loops: CDR1 SGHVS, CDR2 FNYEAQ. There are 17 residues in the CDR3. Between the trimmed V and J ends, which lost 0 bases and 3 bases, there was a span of 17 bases.

This clonotype occurred many times. The rearrangement uses TRBV4-1 and TRBJ2-3; possibly TRBD2 for D (5 bases). CDR1 is MGHRA, CDR2 YSYEKL, per germline. The CDR3 contains 16 residues. V was shortened by 1 base and J by 0 bases, with 11 bases between the two germline ends. The CDR3 DNA reads TGCGCCAGCAGCCAAGTGCCAGCGGCTAGCACAGATACGCAGTATTTT. The encoded protein is CASSQVPAASTDTQYF.

This clonotype was recorded at least ten times. The chain employs TRBV28 and TRBJ1-2, with D possibly TRBD1 on 5 matching bases. Germline lookup yields CDR1 MDHEN and CDR2 SYDVKM. The CDR3 has 13 residues. Trimming cost V 2 bases and J 8 bases, with 12 bases left between them. CDR3 amino acids: CASSLDSILGYTF. The CDR3 coding sequence is TGTGCCAGCAGTTTAGACAGTATCCTGGGCTACACCTTC.

In its sample, this clonotype was seen a few times. The chain combines TRBV4-2 with TRBJ1-1; no clear D gene. Trimming pared 6 bases from V and 0 bases from J, leaving 8 bases between. Germline V gene sequence: CDR1 LGHNA, CDR2 YNFKEQ. There are 13 residues in the CDR3. The CDR3 region has the DNA TGTGCCAGCAGAGGACTGCTGAACACTGAAGCTTTCTTT. Translating gives CASRGLLNTEAFF.